The entry that follows covers one T cell receptor beta chain sequence. This sample was taken from a study of blood T cell repertoires in COVID-19. About the study: COVID-19 samples, acute and convalescent, were from the United States, Italy and Spain. Sample material is recorded as cDNA or gDNA derived from T cells, B-cell-depleted T cells, or PBMCs.

Authors' data handling: Reference gene primer amplification yielded estimated nucleated cell counts. Here immunoSEQ multiplex PCR was the method, and the copy in TCRdb shows in-frame clones only, minus some. Clone size and the V and J calls come from that table; the DNA yielded D and trimming. The sample has about 120,000 clones, about 79% seen once. Germline V gives CDR1 MNHEY, CDR2 SMNVEV (reference sequence). The CDR3 is made up of 18 amino acids. Trimming removed 0 bases from V and 6 bases from J; junction bases left unmatched: 11. The source material was peripheral blood. The chain carries TRBV27 and TRBJ1-6, with TRBD1 matching over 7 bases. The receptor's source is a woman older than 75 with acute or convalescent COVID-19. This CDR3 reads CASSLSGPFQGGNSPLHF. For the CDR3, the DNA is TGTGCCAGCAGTTTATCGGGCCCTTTCCAGGGGGGTAATTCACCCCTCCACTTT.